The clone carrying this T cell receptor beta chain came up a few times. The antigen remains undetermined. This record comes from a study of Ad26.COV2.S vaccination and SARS-CoV-2 variants. This sample's treatment: roughly 18 received Ad26.COV2.S at low or high dose, single or two shots; several received placebo; per-sample allocation not given. On day 63 after the first injection, vaccine and placebo recipients gave samples. V dropped 0 bases and J dropped 2 bases, with 12 bases sitting between them. CDR1 SGHNT and CDR2 YYREEE come from the germline V gene (reference sequence). The CDR3 runs 17 residues. Sequenced by immunoSEQ multiplex PCR; TCRdb stores in-frame clones only, minus some. The data show roughly 700,000 clones, 70% to 90% seen once. Findings of the study overall: Post-vaccination spike-specific CD8+ and CD4+ T cell responses reportedly had substantial breadth. It is possible that the TCR breadth and depth analyses underestimated the total T cell responses.

The chain recombines TRBV5-4 with TRBJ1-6; D unresolved. The sequencing used peripheral blood, collected in a trial of Ad26.COV2.S vaccine versus placebo. The TCR was taken from a person between 18 and 60 years old who received the Ad26.COV2.S COVID-19 vaccine or a placebo. CDR3 in amino acids: CASSLDQASAYNSPLHF. The CDR3, as DNA: TGTGCCAGCAGCTTGGATCAGGCCTCGGCCTATAATTCACCCCTCCACTTT.